The rows below give T cell receptor beta chains drawn from one sample of a study of response to subunit inactivated influenza vaccine. In TCRdb, the RT-PCR reads were re-called with MiXCR into one record per CDR3 protein. The table shows around 480,000 distinct CDR3 sequences, with about 15% occurring only once. This material consisted of CD4+ T cells sorted from PBMCs, taken about 23 months after vaccination. These receptors were collected from a man in his fifties or sixties who received an inactivated influenza vaccine. Both conserved end residues are part of each CDR3. D genes are given only for firm matches. Some rows mark clone size as missing; the rest say once, few, many or name a class of expanded clone.

CDR3 protein,CDR3 DNA,D gene,J gene,clone size,V gene
CASSTDVTGELFF,TGTGCCAGTAGTACGGACGTCACCGGTGAGCTGTTTTTT,-,TRBJ2-2,-,TRBV19
CSAYYNEQFF,TGCAGTGCTTATTACAATGAGCAGTTCTTC,-,TRBJ2-1,many,TRBV20-1
CASSEGLAGGPETQYF,TGTGCCAGCAGCGAAGGACTAGCGGGGGGACCGGAGACCCAGTACTTC,TRBD2,TRBJ2-5,-,TRBV2
CASSQDFASGGTGFF,TGCGCCAGCAGCCAAGATTTCGCTAGCGGGGGGACGGGGTTCTTC,TRBD2,TRBJ2-1,few,TRBV4-1
CAISERGTRVNYGYTF,TGTGCCATCAGTGAGCGTGGGACACGAGTTAACTATGGCTACACCTTC,-,TRBJ1-2,-,TRBV10-3
CASSQDLAGGRRWETQYF,TGCGCCAGCAGCCAAGATCTAGCGGGAGGGCGTAGGTGGGAGACCCAGTACTTC,TRBD2,TRBJ2-5,-,TRBV4-1
CASSSIRTGKGSPLHF,TGTGCCAGCAGTTCCATTCGGACAGGGAAAGGATCACCCCTCCACTTT,TRBD1,TRBJ1-6,few,TRBV28
CSVEGTSTGRINYGYTF,TGCAGCGTTGAAGGTACTAGTACAGGAAGGATTAACTATGGCTACACCTTC,-,TRBJ1-2,-,TRBV29-1
CAISGRDRDSYEQYF,TGTGCCATCAGTGGCCGGGACAGGGACTCCTACGAGCAGTACTTC,TRBD1,TRBJ2-7,-,TRBV10-3
CAGEIRDGYEQYF,TGTGCCGGAGAGATACGGGACGGCTACGAGCAGTACTTC,-,TRBJ2-7,many,TRBV30
CASRPLLGTGGNTEAFF,TGTGCCAGCAGGCCCCTCCTCGGGACAGGGGGAAACACTGAAGCTTTCTTT,TRBD1,TRBJ1-1,few,TRBV28
CASSYFPGTFQETQYF,TGTGCCAGCAGTTACTTCCCAGGGACCTTCCAAGAGACCCAGTACTTC,-,TRBJ2-5,-,TRBV12-3/TRBV12-4
CASSTTGGAYEQYF,TGTGCCAGCAGTACGACAGGGGGCGCGTACGAGCAGTACTTC,TRBD1,TRBJ2-7,-,TRBV6-1
CASSYPGMIYGYTF,TGTGCCAGCAGCTACCCCGGGATGATCTATGGCTACACCTTC,-,TRBJ1-2,-,TRBV7-2
CASSLRTGGDGTQYF,TGCGCCAGCAGCTTAAGGACAGGGGGCGACGGGACCCAGTACTTC,TRBD1,TRBJ2-5,many,TRBV5-1
CASRKGGAPSTEAFF,TGTGCCAGCAGAAAAGGAGGGGCGCCGAGCACTGAAGCTTTCTTT,-,TRBJ1-1,once,TRBV7-3